The clone carrying this T cell receptor (beta chain) has ten or more counts. Its antigen is currently unknown. This record comes from a study of naive and memory T cell subsets. Study-wide points: Delayed type IV hypersensitivity infiltration was taken to explain higher tuberculin-site TCR counts. TCRs were reportedly recovered from both biopsy types, mostly tuberculin test sites.

The germline gives CDR1 MDHEN, CDR2 SYDVKM. The CDR3 consists of 17 residues. The ends lost 6 bases at V and 1 base at J; junction bases unmatched: 5. The treatment was: skin biopsy from PPD injection site in Mantoux-positive individual. A UMI-containing oligonucleotide was joined by 3' ligation to the TCR cDNA template. Four PCR rounds used nested alpha and beta constant region primers plus the SP2 primer. Reverse transcription of blood and skin TCR RNA was primed at alpha and beta constant regions. Each CDR3 protein gets one entry after TCRdb re-called the UMI-ligation and nested PCR reads with MiXCR. The profile covers around 35,000 distinct CDR3 sequences, with around 10% appearing a single time and almost 4% taken by the ten largest.

The sequence came from an adult in good health. The gene calls are TRBV28 and TRBJ2-2; 13 bases fit TRBD2. The sequencing used skin, collected from a tuberculin skin test site. CDR3: CASRNRLAGGNTGELFF. The DNA for the CDR3 is TGTGCCAGCAGAAATAGACTAGCGGGAGGGAACACCGGGGAGCTGTTTTTT.